This is a list of T cell receptor beta chains from one sample in a study of regulatory T cells in long-lasting Graves disease. From the multiplex PCR reads, TCRdb called clonotypes with MiXCR, one entry per CDR3 protein. The profile shows about 620,000 distinct CDR3 sequences, 15% to 20% of them singletons. In addition, the sample was reused for a study of T cells in Graves' hyperthyroidism and ophthalmopathy.

The sequences come from peripheral blood mononuclear cells (PBMCs), collected at new diagnosis, from a patient treated with antithyroid drugs. Receptors were obtained from a woman in her 30s with Graves disease. The CDR3 runs from the conserved cysteine through the conserved F or W. A D gene is named only where the DNA matches it firmly. Size values are once, few and many counts, or a class for expanded clones, and some rows have none.

j_gene,abundance,v_gene,len,d_gene,CDR3aa,CDR3nt
TRBJ2-2,.,TRBV7-8,13,.,CASSIAVTGELFF,TGTGCCAGCAGTATAGCGGTCACCGGGGAGCTGTTTTTT
TRBJ2-5,few,TRBV20-1,13,.,CSARVLEQETQYF,TGCAGTGCTAGGGTTTTGGAGCAAGAGACCCAGTACTTC
TRBJ2-2,.,TRBV6-1,15,TRBD2,CASSPHGGAIGELFF,TGTGCCAGCAGCCCTCACGGGGGGGCAATCGGGGAGCTGTTTTTT
TRBJ2-1,many,TRBV10-1,16,TRBD1,CASSRRQGLNYNEQFF,TGCGCCAGCAGTCGGAGACAGGGGTTAAACTACAATGAGCAGTTCTTC
TRBJ1-4,many,TRBV20-1,12,.,CSAGRENEKLFF,TGCAGTGCAGGGCGGGAGAATGAAAAACTGTTTTTT
TRBJ1-2,many,TRBV11-2,14,TRBD1,CASRPDRGAGGYTF,TGTGCCAGCAGACCCGACAGGGGCGCAGGAGGCTACACCTTC
TRBJ1-6,.,TRBV20-1,13,.,CSAPQGLVAPLHF,TGCAGTGCACCACAGGGCCTAGTTGCACCCCTCCACTTT
TRBJ1-5,.,TRBV28,22,.,CASSLGTPPYEQYFGPGQPQHF,.
TRBJ1-5,.,TRBV19,18,.,CASSMIMFQGHSNQPQHF,TGTGCCAGTAGTATGATTATGTTCCAGGGGCATAGCAATCAGCCCCAGCATTTT
TRBJ1-2,many,TRBV28,17,TRBD1,CASSRPGTGTGYYGYTF,TGTGCCAGCAGCCGTCCCGGGACAGGGACGGGGTACTATGGCTACACCTTC
TRBJ2-7,many,TRBV28,17,.,CASRLGDWGRVGGEQYF,TGTGCCAGCAGGCTCGGGGATTGGGGCAGAGTAGGGGGCGAGCAGTACTTC
TRBJ1-2,few,TRBV19,16,.,CASSALRPGRASGYTF,TGTGCCAGTAGTGCCCTCCGGCCGGGCAGGGCCAGTGGCTACACCTTC
TRBJ2-1,many,TRBV12-3/TRBV12-4,16,TRBD2,CASSLTGRAPPGEQFF,TGTGCCAGCAGTTTAACCGGGAGGGCCCCTCCGGGTGAGCAGTTCTTC
TRBJ2-7,.,TRBV13,15,.,CASGSNRDRGVEQYF,TGTGCCAGCGGATCGAACAGGGATAGAGGGGTCGAGCAGTACTTC
TRBJ2-7,few,TRBV13,15,TRBD1,CASSPRDSNFYEQYF,TGTGCCAGCAGCCCCCGGGACAGTAATTTCTACGAGCAGTACTTC
TRBJ2-1,few,TRBV7-6,15,TRBD2,CASSLTSSGRLEQFF,TGTGCCAGCAGCTTAACGTCTAGCGGGAGGCTAGAGCAGTTCTTC
TRBJ1-5,.,TRBV27,19,TRBD1,CASRPRGQGAIGINQPQHF,TGTGCCAGCAGGCCCCGGGGACAGGGGGCAATTGGAATAAATCAGCCCCAGCATTTT
TRBJ2-3,many,TRBV28,14,.,CASSLDGDTDTQYF,TGTGCCAGCAGTTTGGACGGAGACACAGATACGCAGTATTTT
TRBJ2-7,.,TRBV7-3,11,.,CARDRTYEQYF,TGTGCCAGGGACAGAACCTACGAGCAGTACTTC
TRBJ1-3,.,TRBV2,15,.,CASKLSRNSGNTIYF,TGTGCCAGCAAACTTAGCAGAAACTCTGGAAACACCATATATTTT
TRBJ1-1,many,TRBV5-1,16,.,CASSPTPPPGNTEAFF,TGCGCCAGCAGCCCAACACCTCCACCGGGGAACACTGAAGCTTTCTTT
TRBJ1-2,many,TRBV10-3,13,.,CAISAPQVSGYTF,TGTGCCATCAGTGCGCCCCAGGTGTCTGGCTACACCTTC
TRBJ1-5,many,TRBV20-1,12,.,CSARMGGQPQHF,TGCAGTGCTAGGATGGGGGGCCAGCCCCAGCATTTT
TRBJ1-2,few,TRBV9,13,TRBD1,CASSGDRVGGYTF,TGTGCCAGCAGCGGTGACAGGGTGGGAGGCTACACCTTC
TRBJ2-7,.,TRBV6-1,14,.,CASSEVWATYEQYF,TGTGCCAGCAGTGAAGTTTGGGCCACCTACGAGCAGTACTTC
TRBJ1-1,many,TRBV29-1,14,.,CSAHKGVRETEAFF,TGCAGCGCCCATAAGGGAGTTAGAGAGACTGAAGCTTTCTTT
TRBJ2-3,few,TRBV30,15,.,CAWRPGGRGTDTQYF,TGTGCCTGGAGGCCCGGGGGGCGCGGCACAGATACGCAGTATTTT
TRBJ2-2,few,TRBV3-1,14,.,CASSQAGETGELFF,TGTGCCAGCAGCCAAGCGGGGGAAACCGGGGAGCTGTTTTTT
TRBJ2-5,many,TRBV6-1,13,TRBD2,CAIRLAGGETQYF,TGTGCCATACGATTGGCGGGAGGGGAGACCCAGTACTTC
TRBJ2-1,many,TRBV29-1,15,TRBD2,CSVNRRAGGPNEQFF,TGCAGCGTAAACAGGCGGGCGGGAGGGCCAAATGAGCAGTTCTTC
TRBJ1-2,.,TRBV28,14,.,CASSSSGVTHGYTF,TGTGCCAGCAGTTCTTCAGGGGTAACACATGGCTACACCTTC
TRBJ2-5,.,TRBV6-2/TRBV6-3,15,.,CASAPRRADQETQYF,TGTGCCAGCGCCCCAAGGAGGGCAGACCAAGAGACCCAGTACTTC
TRBJ1-1,.,TRBV28,15,TRBD1,CASSLADRDHTEAFF,TGTGCCAGCAGTTTAGCTGACAGGGATCACACTGAAGCTTTCTTT
TRBJ1-5,few,TRBV2,16,.,CASSDSAGYSNQPQHF,TGTGCCAGCAGTGATTCTGCGGGATACAGCAATCAGCCCCAGCATTTT
TRBJ1-5,few,TRBV15,15,.,CATSSRGSGKQPQHF,TGTGCCACCAGCAGTCGGGGGTCGGGAAAACAGCCCCAGCATTTT
TRBJ1-3,few,TRBV9,12,.,CASSVDGNTIYF,TGTGCCAGCAGCGTAGATGGAAACACCATATATTTT
TRBJ2-3,few,TRBV6-1,19,.,CASSRPLKGGETSTDTQYF,TGTGCCAGCAGTCGCCCTTTGAAGGGGGGGGAAACTAGCACAGATACGCAGTATTTT
TRBJ2-3,.,TRBV5-6,18,.,CASSREGFQISPTDTQYF,TGTGCCAGCAGCAGAGAAGGTTTTCAGATCTCTCCCACAGATACGCAGTATTTT
TRBJ1-5,many,TRBV20-1,13,.,CSARSDSNQPQHF,TGCAGTGCTAGATCAGATAGCAATCAGCCCCAGCATTTT
TRBJ2-5,few,TRBV6-4,15,.,CASSDSSGSTETQYF,TGTGCCAGCAGTGACTCGTCCGGGAGTACGGAGACCCAGTACTTC
TRBJ1-6,few,TRBV5-1,15,TRBD1,CASSPGTAINSPLHF,TGCGCCAGCAGTCCCGGGACAGCAATTAATTCACCCCTCCACTTT
TRBJ1-2,.,TRBV6-5,14,.,CASSYVGLNYGYTF,TGTGCCAGCAGTTACGTAGGTCTTAACTATGGCTACACCTTC
TRBJ1-1,many,TRBV30,15,TRBD1,CAWSQRTGVGTEAFF,TGTGCCTGGAGTCAGCGGACAGGGGTAGGGACTGAAGCTTTCTTT
TRBJ1-5,once,TRBV5-8,16,TRBD1,CASSSKTDRGGQPQHF,TGTGCCAGCAGCTCTAAAACAGACAGGGGGGGACAGCCCCAGCATTTT
TRBJ2-1,many,TRBV11-2,12,TRBD2,CASSELAGGTFF,TGTGCCAGCAGCGAGCTGGCGGGAGGTACATTCTTC
TRBJ2-3,many,TRBV5-1,12,.,CASADLTDTQYF,TGCGCCAGCGCCGACCTCACAGATACGCAGTATTTT
TRBJ2-5,.,TRBV30,13,.,CAWTRGPPETQYF,TGTGCCTGGACCCGTGGCCCTCCGGAGACCCAGTACTTC
TRBJ2-1,many,TRBV29-1,11,TRBD1,CSELQGQGQFF,TGCAGCGAACTTCAGGGACAGGGACAGTTCTTC
TRBJ2-5,many,TRBV7-2,15,TRBD1,CASSFGLGGRETQYF,TGTGCCAGCAGTTTTGGGTTAGGGGGCCGAGAGACCCAGTACTTC
TRBJ1-1,few,TRBV5-1,17,.,CASSYEPPGPGNTEAFF,TGCGCCAGCAGCTACGAACCTCCCGGGCCAGGGAACACTGAAGCTTTCTTT